A selection of T cell receptor beta chains follows, all from one sample in a study of T-cell memory formation after mild COVID-19. TCRdb called the 5' RACE reads again in MiXCR, with one record for every CDR3 protein. The sample holds 350,000 to 500,000 distinct CDR3 sequences, around a quarter seen once. Sequenced sample: PBMCs or a T cell subset sorted from them (not recorded which). The source is an adult woman who had mild COVID-19 (a few samples of this study predate the infection). Cell type and time point are not known. CDR3s leave out the opening cysteine and the closing phenylalanine or tryptophan.

J,V,CDR3
TRBJ1-1,TRBV7-2,ASSPDRASGTEAF
TRBJ1-1,TRBV11-3,ASSPRTGGGTEAF
TRBJ2-2,TRBV18,ASSQPTLAYTGELF
TRBJ2-1,TRBV24-1,ATSDRGYYRSYNEQF
TRBJ1-2,TRBV2,ARQVDGQGRIYGYT
TRBJ2-4,TRBV29-1,SVVTGVEGIQY
TRBJ2-7,TRBV6-5,ASTSRQGGAYEQY
TRBJ2-5,TRBV11-2,ASSARRWETQY
TRBJ1-5,TRBV7-9,ASSATGPNQPQH
TRBJ2-5,TRBV4-2,ASSQDKQGSRKTQY
TRBJ1-1,TRBV12-3/TRBV12-4,ASLKSTEAF
TRBJ1-1,TRBV5-6,ASRWGQGEAF
TRBJ2-7,TRBV12-3/TRBV12-4,ASSSYRGRGEQY
TRBJ1-2,TRBV12-3/TRBV12-4,ASSLENYGYT
TRBJ2-1,TRBV30,AARGGGKYEQF
TRBJ2-3,TRBV4-2,ASSQALSSASGRAVGTDTQY
TRBJ2-1,TRBV27,ASSPSETSYNEQF
TRBJ2-3,TRBV7-8,ASSDPLAGGPDTQY
TRBJ2-1,TRBV6-6,ASSYLAPSYNEQF
TRBJ2-4,TRBV6-4,ASSQLAGTENIQY
TRBJ1-1,TRBV19,ASKRTVNTEAF
TRBJ1-1,TRBV18,ASSPGQNSEAF
TRBJ2-7,TRBV7-8,ASTLRPGQGVYEQY
TRBJ2-7,TRBV25-1,ASSELSSGSSYEQY
TRBJ1-1,TRBV7-9,ASRKDRADTEAF
TRBJ1-1,TRBV5-5,ASSFQQLNTEAF
TRBJ1-4,TRBV7-2,ASSSLEEKLF
TRBJ2-7,TRBV25-1,ATQTHGETEQY